This T cell receptor beta chain was recorded in a study of T cells after yellow fever vaccination. Study-level background: Preparation of the low-cell-number fractions used SMART-Seq v4 Ultra Low Input.

V shed 3 bases and J shed 2 bases, with 14 bases lying between them. CDR3 length: 16 amino acids. Overall study findings and caveats: Although most clonotypes did not, a small share appeared in both CD4 and CD8 compartments. The bulk population could contribute abundant contaminating clonotypes to FACS-sorted repertoires. Weaker overall, the secondary response nonetheless peaked faster (day 5 versus 15).

TCRdb fed the 5' RACE reads into MiXCR, producing one record per CDR3 protein. The repertoire holds 60,000 to 95,000 distinct CDR3 sequences, with approximately 7.3% as singletons. This clonotype was observed a handful of times. The antigen is unknown. Sequenced material: CD8+ T cells sorted from PBMCs, taken less than 11 days after the first yellow fever vaccination. The rearrangement links TRBV12-3 or TRBV12-4 to TRBJ1-5; TRBD1 might be the D (5 bases). This sequence was found in a man between 18 and 29 years old who received the YFV17D yellow fever vaccine. The CDR3 is CASSLGRSGGNQPQHF. The CDR3 coding sequence is TGTGCCAGCAGTTTGGGGCGGAGTGGTGGCAATCAGCCCCAGCATTTT.